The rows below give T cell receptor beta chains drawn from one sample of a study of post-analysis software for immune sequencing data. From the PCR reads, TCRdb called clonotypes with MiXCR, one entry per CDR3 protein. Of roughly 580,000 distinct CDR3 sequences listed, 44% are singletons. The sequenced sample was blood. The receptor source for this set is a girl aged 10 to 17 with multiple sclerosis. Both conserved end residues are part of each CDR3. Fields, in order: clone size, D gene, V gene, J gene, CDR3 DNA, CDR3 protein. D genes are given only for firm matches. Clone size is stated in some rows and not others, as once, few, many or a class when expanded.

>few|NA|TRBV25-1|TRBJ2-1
TGTGCCAGCAGTGGATCTGAGCAGTTCTTC
CASSGSEQFF
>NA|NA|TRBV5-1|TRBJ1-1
TGCGCCAGCAGCTCGGACTGGACAGCTGAAGCTTTCTTT
CASSSDWTAEAFF
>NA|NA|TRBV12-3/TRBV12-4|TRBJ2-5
TGTGCCAGCAGTTTGGAGGTGACCCAGTACTTC
CASSLEVTQYF
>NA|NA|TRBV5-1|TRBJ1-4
TGCGCCAGCAGACCGGGACAAGAGACTGAAAAACTGTTTTTT
CASRPGQETEKLFF
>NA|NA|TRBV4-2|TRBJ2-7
TGTGCCAGCAGCCAAGAGGGGCGCCACGAGCAGTACTTC
CASSQEGRHEQYF
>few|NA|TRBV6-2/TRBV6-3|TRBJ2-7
TGTGCCAGCAATCTACGGGGAAGGGTACCCTACGAGCAGTACTTC
CASNLRGRVPYEQYF
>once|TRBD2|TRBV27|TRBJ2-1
TGTGCCAGCCGACTAGCGGGCGAATACAACGAGCAGTTCTTC
CASRLAGEYNEQFF
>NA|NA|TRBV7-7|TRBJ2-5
TGTGCTAGCAGCTTAGCCCAAACGGAGACCCAGTACTTC
CASSLAQTETQYF
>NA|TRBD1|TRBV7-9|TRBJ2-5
TGTGCCAGCAGCTTTAGGGGGCGCGACCAAGAGACCCAGTACTTC
CASSFRGRDQETQYF
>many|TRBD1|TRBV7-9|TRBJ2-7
TGTGCCAGCAGCCCACAGGGGGCATTGAGCGAGCAGTACTTC
CASSPQGALSEQYF
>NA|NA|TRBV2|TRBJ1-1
TGTGCCGGGATCGGGGACTCCGGGACTGAAGCTTTCTTT
CAGIGDSGTEAFF
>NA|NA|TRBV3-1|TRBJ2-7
TGTGCCAGCAGCCAAGAGGGGACCGAGCAGTACTTC
CASSQEGTEQYF
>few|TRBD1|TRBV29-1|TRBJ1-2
TGCAGCGTTGGCGAGGCAGGGGGGTATGGCTACACCTTC
CSVGEAGGYGYTF
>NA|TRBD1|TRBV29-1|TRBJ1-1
TGCAGCGCCCCAGGACAGGGGGCCCCTGAAGCTTTCTTT
CSAPGQGAPEAFF
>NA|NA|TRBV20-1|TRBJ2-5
TGCAGTGCTAGAGAAGGTGGGGTCAGTCGAAAAGAGACCCAGTACTTC
CSAREGGVSRKETQYF
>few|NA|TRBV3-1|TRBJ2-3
TGTGCCAGCAGCCGACTAGTCCTGACAGATACGCAGTATTTT
CASSRLVLTDTQYF
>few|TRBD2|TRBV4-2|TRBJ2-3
TGTGCCAGCAGCCCGACTAGCTTTGGGTTGGCAGATACGCAGTATTTT
CASSPTSFGLADTQYF
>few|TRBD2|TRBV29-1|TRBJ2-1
TGCAGCGTTGAGGCTAGCGGGGGCGCCTACAATGAGCAGTTCTTC
CSVEASGGAYNEQFF
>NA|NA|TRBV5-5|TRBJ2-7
TGTGCCAGCAGCTTGGCCTCTGTCCCCAACTACGAGCAGTACTTC
CASSLASVPNYEQYF
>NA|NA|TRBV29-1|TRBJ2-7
TGCAGCATACGGGTCGGATCCTACGAGCAGTACTTC
CSIRVGSYEQYF
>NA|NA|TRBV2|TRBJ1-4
TGTGCCAGCACTCAGGAGGGGCAAGGGCCTGAAAAACTGTTTTTT
CASTQEGQGPEKLFF
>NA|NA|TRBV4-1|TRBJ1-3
TGCGCCAGCAGCCAAGACCGGGACACCTCGATCACCATATATTTT
CASSQDRDTSITIYF
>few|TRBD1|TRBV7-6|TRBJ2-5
TGTGCCAGCAGCTTGAATACCGGGACAGGGGCCCAAGAGACCCAGTACTTC
CASSLNTGTGAQETQYF
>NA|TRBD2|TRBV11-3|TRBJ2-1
TGTGCCAGCAGCCCCCGACTAGCGGGAGGGTCTCATGAGCAGTTCTTC
CASSPRLAGGSHEQFF